The 22 T cell receptor beta chains below were found in one sample sequenced in a study of post-analysis software for immune sequencing data (dated by TCRdb to the mid-2010s). Broader findings and caveats from the paper: Roughly 5 TRBV segments, including TRBV5-6, TRBV5-1 and TRBV20-1, were significantly more frequent in patients than controls.

Library creation used PCR. Sequencing took place on an Illumina HiSeq 2500. To reduce PCR and sequencing biases, unique molecular identifiers were incorporated into the TCR beta cDNA libraries. The public reads were run again by TCRdb, first through fastp at Q25 and then through MiXCR, and only productive beta chains were kept. Each entry merges the rows of one CDR3 protein and shows their most common DNA and genes. Within this sample are more than 500,000 distinct CDR3 sequences, with roughly 34% of them counted one time only. The top ten clonotypes cover 5% to 6% of the sample. Their target antigens are unknown. Sequencing was performed on blood. The receptors here all came from a girl younger than 18 with multiple sclerosis.

The chain uses TRBV19 and TRBJ2-1, with 11 bases lining up with TRBD2. J lost 0 bases, V lost 8 bases, and 12 bases had no gene match. This CDR3 has 18 residues. From germline, CDR1 is LNHDA and CDR2 SQIVND (reference sequence). CDR3 protein: CASSRASGGPSSYNEQFF. The CDR3 DNA reads TGTGCCAGTTCCAGAGCTAGCGGGGGGCCGAGCTCCTACAATGAGCAGTTCTTC.

The sample holds one count of this clonotype. The J gene is TRBJ2-5, the V gene TRBV5-1; D unresolved. CDR1 is SGHRS, CDR2 YFSETQ, per germline. This CDR3 contains 14 residues. V was shortened by 0 bases and J by 2 bases, with 8 bases between the two germline ends. In DNA, the CDR3 is TGCGCCAGCAGCTTGGCCCCCACACAAGAGACCCAGTACTTC. Translated: CASSLAPTQETQYF. The full variable domain, rest sourced from reference TRBV5-1 and TRBJ2-5, is KAGVTQTPRYLIKTRGQQVTLSCSPISGHRSVSWYQQTPGQGLQFLFEYFSETQRNKGNFPGRFSGRQFSNSRSEMNVSTLELGDSALYLCASSLAPTQETQYFGPGTRLLVL.

This clonotype was picked up a small number of times. The chain recombines TRBV27 with TRBJ2-5, with TRBD2 matching over 12 bases. The germline CDR1 and CDR2 sequences are MNHEY and SMNVEV (reference sequence). The CDR3 extends over 15 amino acids. Trimming took 5 bases from V and 7 from J; bases not matched to a gene: 8. The CDR3 DNA sequence: TGTGCCAGCAGTCCTCTAGCGGGGGGGGGAGTGACCCAGTACTTC. It yields the protein CASSPLAGGGVTQYF.

In nucleotides, the CDR3 is TGTGCCAGCAGCCCAGGACAGGGGTGGGAAGAGCAGTACTTC. It is translated as CASSPGQGWEEQYF. This chain connects TRBV7-3 to TRBJ2-5; TRBD1 matches at 9 bases. In germline, CDR1 is SGHTA, CDR2 FQGTGA. The CDR3 has 14 residues. Trimming took 5 bases from V and 11 from J; bases not matched to a gene: 12.

This chain connects TRBV12-3 or TRBV12-4 to TRBJ1-4; 8 nucleotides agree with TRBD1. The CDR3 sequence is 15 residues long. Germline trimming cut 4 bases from V and 0 bases from J; bases unmatched to any gene: 1. CDR3 amino acids: CASSSGGSTNEKLFF. As DNA, the CDR3 is TGTGCCAGCAGTTCAGGGGGCTCAACTAATGAAAAACTGTTTTTT.

J is TRBJ2-3 and V is TRBV20-1, with TRBD2 matching over 10 bases. Germline CDR1 is DFQATT and CDR2 is SNEGSKA (reference sequence). The CDR3 covers 15 residues. Trimming removed 4 bases from V and 2 bases from J; junction bases left unmatched: 6. CDR3 protein: CSATRAGGDTDTQYF. As DNA, the CDR3 is TGCAGTGCTACCAGAGCGGGGGGGGACACAGATACGCAGTATTTT.

The chain combines TRBV6-6 with TRBJ2-3, with TRBD2 identical over 8 bases. The CDR3 totals 15 residues. Germline-derived CDR1 and CDR2 are MNHNY and SVGAGI (reference sequence). Germline trimming cut 3 bases from V and 4 bases from J; bases unmatched to any gene: 6. CDR3: CASSYQSGGPDTQYF. DNA for the CDR3: TGTGCCAGCAGTTATCAGAGCGGGGGCCCAGATACGCAGTATTTT.

This clonotype was recorded a few times. J is TRBJ2-2 and V is TRBV29-1; the D is unclear. Germline-derived CDR1 and CDR2 are SQVTM and ANQGSEA. The CDR3 has 12 amino acids. V was shortened by 4 bases and J by 4 bases, with 7 bases between the two germline ends. The CDR3 protein is CSVGGFTGELFF. The CDR3 DNA is TGCAGCGTTGGTGGGTTCACCGGGGAGCTGTTTTTT.

This sequence joins TRBV5-8 and TRBJ2-7, with 9 nucleotides matching TRBD1. This CDR3 contains 15 residues. Germline CDR1 is SGHTS and CDR2 is YDEGEE. J was trimmed by 3 bases and V by 4 bases; bases with no gene match: 8. CDR3 DNA sequence: TGTGCCAGCAGCCCGTACGGGACAGGGCTCTACGAGCAGTACTTC. Translated: CASSPYGTGLYEQYF. Looking up the rest from reference TRBV5-8 and TRBJ2-7 gives the full variable domain: EAGVTQSPTHLIKTRGQQATLRCSPISGHTSVYWYQQALGLGLQFLLWYDEGEERNRGNFPPRFSGRQFPNYSSELNVNALELEDSALYLCASSPYGTGLYEQYFGPGTRLTVT.

The CDR3 region has the DNA TGCAGTGCTAGAGATTTTGACAGGGGGCGGCCGATAGATGGCTACACCTTC. This sequence encodes CSARDFDRGRPIDGYTF. The gene calls are TRBV20-1 and TRBJ1-2, with TRBD1 identical over 10 bases. Germline V gene sequence: CDR1 DFQATT, CDR2 SNEGSKA (reference sequence). The CDR3 consists of 17 residues. J was trimmed by 6 bases and V by 0 bases; bases with no gene match: 13.

This clonotype was detected only a few times. This chain uses TRBV2 with TRBJ2-5, with TRBD1 matching over 7 bases. The CDR3 runs 12 residues. Per the germline V gene, CDR1 is SNHLY and CDR2 is FYNNEI. J lost 5 bases, V lost 6 bases, and 3 bases had no gene match. The CDR3 protein is CASSTGDETQYF. In DNA form, the CDR3 reads TGTGCCAGCAGCACAGGGGACGAGACCCAGTACTTC.

The gene calls are TRBV7-8 and TRBJ2-3; D possibly matches TRBD1 or TRBD2 (5 bases each). This CDR3 is 17 amino acids long. Germline V gene lookup returns CDR1 SGHVS and CDR2 FQNEAQ. V was cut by 4 bases and J by 0 bases, with 17 bases left in between. This CDR3 reads CASSSTRGIASTDTQYF. CDR3 sequence (DNA): TGTGCCAGCAGCTCGACACGGGGCATAGCCAGCACAGATACGCAGTATTTT.

J is TRBJ2-1 and V is TRBV6-2 or TRBV6-3; TRBD2 agrees at 9 bases. The J call may be wrong; the DNA end is better matched by TRBJ2-7. The CDR3 loop spans 16 amino acids. Germline V gives CDR1 MNHEY, CDR2 SVGEGT. CDR3 sequence (DNA): TGTGCCAGCAGTTACTCTGTGCGGGGGGGCTACAATGAGCAGTACTTC. Residues: CASSYSVRGGYNEQYF.

The chain couples TRBV12-3 or TRBV12-4 to TRBJ2-7; weak D call: TRBD1 (6 bases). There are 14 residues in the CDR3. Trimming left V 8 bases short and J 2 bases short, with 16 bases between. The CDR3 reads CASQTGAFPYEQYF. CDR3 nucleotide sequence: TGTGCCAGCCAGACAGGCGCCTTTCCCTACGAGCAGTACTTC.

The gene calls are TRBV2 and TRBJ1-2, with a weak D call TRBD1 (6 bases). Germline V lookup: CDR1 SNHLY, CDR2 FYNNEI. V dropped 5 bases and J dropped 3 bases, with 16 bases sitting between them. This CDR3 contains 15 residues. CDR3 DNA: TGTGCCAGCAGTCCCATTAGGACAGTGGACTATGGCTACACCTTC. It codes for CASSPIRTVDYGYTF.

The chain uses TRBV12-3 or TRBV12-4 and TRBJ2-4; 8 nucleotides align to TRBD2. Trimming at V came to 1 base and at J to 8 bases, leaving 4 bases not matched to a gene. CDR3 size: 14 residues. CDR3 in amino acids: CASSLDRGGDIQYF. The CDR3 coding sequence is TGTGCCAGCAGTTTAGACCGGGGGGGCGACATTCAGTACTTC.

The rearrangement links TRBV7-8 to TRBJ2-1; 9 nucleotides match TRBD2. Per germline, CDR1 SGHVS and CDR2 FQNEAQ. V lost 3 bases to trimming and J lost 7 bases; unmatched junction nucleotides: 4. The CDR3 has 14 residues. The CDR3 sequence: CASSLLAGKNEQFF. CDR3 in DNA: TGTGCCAGCAGCTTGCTAGCGGGGAAAAATGAGCAGTTCTTC.

The genes are TRBV25-1 and TRBJ1-1; the D is unclear. CDR1 is MGHDK and CDR2 is SYGVNS in the germline V gene. Trimming removed 1 base from V and 3 bases from J, with 9 bases in between. The CDR3 is made up of 14 amino acids. CDR3 region: CASSELGGDTEAFF. The CDR3 DNA sequence: TGTGCCAGCAGTGAATTGGGAGGAGACACTGAAGCTTTCTTT.

This clonotype was counted at least ten times. The genes are TRBV12-3 or TRBV12-4 and TRBJ2-1; the match to TRBD1 covers 7 bases. Unmatched junction bases numbered 3, after V lost 6 bases and J lost 4 bases. This CDR3 is built from 13 residues. The CDR3 DNA is TGTGCCAGCAGCCCGGGACAGTACAATGAGCAGTTCTTC. Encoded protein: CASSPGQYNEQFF.

This clonotype was observed a few times. The J gene is TRBJ2-5, the V gene TRBV6-5; D may match TRBD1 or TRBD2 (5 bases each). The CDR3 sequence is 15 residues long. The V end lost 0 bases, the J end lost 3 bases, and 11 bases lay between the germline ends. CDR1 and CDR2 from the germline V gene are MNHEY and SVGAGI. The CDR3 DNA reads as TGTGCCAGCAGTTACTCTTGGGGGTCCGAAGAGACCCAGTACTTC. Its translation is CASSYSWGSEETQYF.

The chain couples TRBV5-1 to TRBJ2-1, with D perhaps matching TRBD1 (6 bases). Germline V gene data show CDR1 as SGHRS and CDR2 as YFSETQ. The V end was cut by 4 bases, the J end by 4 bases, with 15 bases between. This CDR3 region has 15 residues. The CDR3 loop is CASSKSQGLYNEQFF. Here the CDR3 DNA reads TGCGCCAGCAGCAAATCACAGGGTTTATACAATGAGCAGTTCTTC. Supplemented by reference TRBV5-1 and TRBJ2-1, the full variable domain reads KAGVTQTPRYLIKTRGQQVTLSCSPISGHRSVSWYQQTPGQGLQFLFEYFSETQRNKGNFPGRFSGRQFSNSRSEMNVSTLELGDSALYLCASSKSQGLYNEQFFGPGTRLTVL.

This clonotype has just a few counts. The V and J genes are TRBV13 and TRBJ1-4, with D possibly TRBD1 on 6 matching bases. Germline V lookup: CDR1 PRHDT, CDR2 FYEKMQ (reference sequence). Trimming took off 6 bases at V and 4 bases at J, with 12 bases between the two ends. This CDR3 has 14 amino acids. CDR3 in amino acids: CASRRQANNEKLFF. The CDR3 DNA is TGTGCCAGCAGGCGACAGGCGAATAATGAAAAACTGTTTTTT.